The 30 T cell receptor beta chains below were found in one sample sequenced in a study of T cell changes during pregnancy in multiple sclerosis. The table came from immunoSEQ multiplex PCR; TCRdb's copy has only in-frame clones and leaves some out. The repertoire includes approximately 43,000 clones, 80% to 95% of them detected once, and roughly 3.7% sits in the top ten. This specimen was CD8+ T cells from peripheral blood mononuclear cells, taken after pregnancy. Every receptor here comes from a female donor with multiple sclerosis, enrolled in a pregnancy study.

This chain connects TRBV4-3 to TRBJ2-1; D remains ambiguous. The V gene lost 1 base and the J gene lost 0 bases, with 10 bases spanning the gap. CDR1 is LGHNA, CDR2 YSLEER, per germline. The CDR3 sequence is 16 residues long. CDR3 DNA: TGCGCCAGCAGCCAAGCTCGCACACCCTCCTACAATGAGCAGTTCTTC. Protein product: CASSQARTPSYNEQFF.

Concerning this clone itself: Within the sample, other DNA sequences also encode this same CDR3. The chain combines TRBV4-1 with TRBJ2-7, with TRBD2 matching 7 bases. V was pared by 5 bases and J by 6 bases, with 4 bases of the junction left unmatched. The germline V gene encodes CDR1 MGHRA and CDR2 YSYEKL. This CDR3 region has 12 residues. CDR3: CASSGGGSEQYF. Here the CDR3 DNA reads TGCGCCAGCAGCGGGGGAGGGTCCGAGCAGTACTTC.

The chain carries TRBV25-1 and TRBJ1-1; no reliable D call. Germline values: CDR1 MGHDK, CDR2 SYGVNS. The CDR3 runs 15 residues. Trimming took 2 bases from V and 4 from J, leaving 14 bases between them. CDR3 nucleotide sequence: TGTGCCAGCAGTGAAAGCGAGGGCCTGGGCACTGAAGCTTTCTTT. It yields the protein CASSESEGLGTEAFF.

In nucleotides, the CDR3 is TGCGCCAGCAGCCAAGAGGAGCTTGCCACTGAAGCTTTCTTT. It encodes CASSQEELATEAFF. The J gene is TRBJ1-1, the V gene TRBV4-1, with unresolved D. CDR1 MGHRA and CDR2 YSYEKL come from the germline V gene. The germline V and J ends were trimmed by 0 bases and 4 bases, with 9 bases remaining between them. There are 14 residues in the CDR3.

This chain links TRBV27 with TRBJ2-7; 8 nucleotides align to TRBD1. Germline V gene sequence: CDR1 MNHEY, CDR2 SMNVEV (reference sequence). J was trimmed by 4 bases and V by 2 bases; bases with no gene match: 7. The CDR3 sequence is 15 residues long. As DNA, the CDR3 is TGTGCCAGCAGTTTACAGGGGGCTTGGAGTTACGAGCAGTACTTC. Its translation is CASSLQGAWSYEQYF.

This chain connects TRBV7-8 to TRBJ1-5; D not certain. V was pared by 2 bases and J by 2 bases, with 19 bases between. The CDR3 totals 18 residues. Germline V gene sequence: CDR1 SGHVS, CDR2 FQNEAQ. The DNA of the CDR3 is TGTGCCAGCAGCTTAAACCCGAGGGCCGTCGGGCGCAATCAGCCCCAGCATTTT. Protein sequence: CASSLNPRAVGRNQPQHF.

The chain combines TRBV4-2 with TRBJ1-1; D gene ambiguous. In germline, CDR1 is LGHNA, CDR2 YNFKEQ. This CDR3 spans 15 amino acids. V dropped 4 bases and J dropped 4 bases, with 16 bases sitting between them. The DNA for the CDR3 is TGTGCCAGCAGCCTCCTCGCCGGGGATTTCACTGAAGCTTTCTTT. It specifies CASSLLAGDFTEAFF.

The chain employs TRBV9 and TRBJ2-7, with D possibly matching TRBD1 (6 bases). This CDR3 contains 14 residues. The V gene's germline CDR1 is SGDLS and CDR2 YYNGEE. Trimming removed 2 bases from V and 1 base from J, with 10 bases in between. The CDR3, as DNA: TGTGCCAGCAGCGTCGGGACACGGTCCTACGAGCAGTACTTC. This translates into CASSVGTRSYEQYF.

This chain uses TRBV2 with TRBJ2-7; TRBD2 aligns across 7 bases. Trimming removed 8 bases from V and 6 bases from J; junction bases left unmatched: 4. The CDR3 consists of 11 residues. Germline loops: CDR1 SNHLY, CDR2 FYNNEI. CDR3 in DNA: TGTGCCAGCGGGGGGGTCCCCGAGCAGTACTTC. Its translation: CASGGVPEQYF.

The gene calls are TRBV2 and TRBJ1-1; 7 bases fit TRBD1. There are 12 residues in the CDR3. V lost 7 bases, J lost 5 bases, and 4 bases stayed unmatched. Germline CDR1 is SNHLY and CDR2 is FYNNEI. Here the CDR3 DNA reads TGTGCCAGCAACGCCAGGGGGACTGAAGCTTTCTTT. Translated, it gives CASNARGTEAFF.

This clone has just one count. The CDR3 sequence is CASGANEQFF. In nucleotides, the CDR3 is TGTGCCAGCGGGGCGAACGAGCAGTTCTTC. The V gene is TRBV7-2, the J gene TRBJ2-1; D possibly corresponds to TRBD1 (5 bases). The ends were cut back, 8 bases at V and 10 bases at J, with 9 bases in the middle. Germline V gene sequence: CDR1 SGHTA, CDR2 FQGNSA. This CDR3 has 10 residues.

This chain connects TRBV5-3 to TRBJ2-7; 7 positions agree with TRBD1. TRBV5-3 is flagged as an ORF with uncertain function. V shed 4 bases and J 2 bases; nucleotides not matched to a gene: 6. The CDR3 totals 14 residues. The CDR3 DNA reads TGTGCCAGAAGCCCACCGGGACAGACCTACGAGCAGTACTTC. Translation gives CARSPPGQTYEQYF.

The CDR3 region is CASSQEVADVAGVWFF. The CDR3 region has the DNA TGCGCCAGCAGCCAAGAAGTTGCTGACGTAGCGGGAGTTTGGTTCTTC. The chain combines TRBV4-1 with TRBJ2-1; TRBD2 matches 9 bases. V shed 0 bases, J shed 15 bases, and the junction held 15 bases outside the gene matches. CDR3 length: 16 amino acids. The germline V gene encodes CDR1 MGHRA and CDR2 YSYEKL.

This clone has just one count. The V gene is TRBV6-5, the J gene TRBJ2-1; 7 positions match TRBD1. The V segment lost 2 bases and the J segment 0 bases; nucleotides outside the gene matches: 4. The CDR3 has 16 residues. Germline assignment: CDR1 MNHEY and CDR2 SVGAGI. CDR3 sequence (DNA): TGTGCCAGCAGTTACCAAGGACAGGCCTCCTACAATGAGCAGTTCTTC. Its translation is CASSYQGQASYNEQFF.

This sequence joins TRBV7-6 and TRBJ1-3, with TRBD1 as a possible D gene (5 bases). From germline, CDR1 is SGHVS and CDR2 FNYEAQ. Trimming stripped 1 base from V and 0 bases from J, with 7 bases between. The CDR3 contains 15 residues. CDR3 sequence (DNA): TGTGCCAGCAGCTTAGACAGGACCTCTGGAAACACCATATATTTT. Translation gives CASSLDRTSGNTIYF.

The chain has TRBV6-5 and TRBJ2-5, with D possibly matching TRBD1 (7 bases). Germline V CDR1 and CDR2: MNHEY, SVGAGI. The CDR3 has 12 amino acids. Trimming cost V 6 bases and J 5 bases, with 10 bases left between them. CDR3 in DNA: TGTGCCAGCAGCCCAGGGGGGGAGACCCAGTACTTC. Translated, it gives CASSPGGETQYF.

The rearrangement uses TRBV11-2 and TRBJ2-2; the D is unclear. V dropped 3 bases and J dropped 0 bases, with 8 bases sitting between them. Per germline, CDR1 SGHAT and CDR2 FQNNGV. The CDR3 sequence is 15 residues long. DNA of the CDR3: TGTGCCAGCAGCTTTCAACTTTCGAACACCGGGGAGCTGTTTTTT. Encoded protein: CASSFQLSNTGELFF.

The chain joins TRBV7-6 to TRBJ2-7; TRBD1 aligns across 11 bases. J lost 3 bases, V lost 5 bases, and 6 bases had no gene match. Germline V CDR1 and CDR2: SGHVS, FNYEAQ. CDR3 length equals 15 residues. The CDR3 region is CASSPGQGGDYEQYF. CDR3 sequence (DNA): TGTGCCAGCAGCCCGGGACAGGGGGGCGACTACGAGCAGTACTTC.

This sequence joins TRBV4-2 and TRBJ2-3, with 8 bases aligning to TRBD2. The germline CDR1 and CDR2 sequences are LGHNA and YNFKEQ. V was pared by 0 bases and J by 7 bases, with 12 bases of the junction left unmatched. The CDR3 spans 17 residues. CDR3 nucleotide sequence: TGTGCCAGCAGCCAAGAGGCTAGCGGGTCCACAGCATATACGCAGTATTTT. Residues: CASSQEASGSTAYTQYF.

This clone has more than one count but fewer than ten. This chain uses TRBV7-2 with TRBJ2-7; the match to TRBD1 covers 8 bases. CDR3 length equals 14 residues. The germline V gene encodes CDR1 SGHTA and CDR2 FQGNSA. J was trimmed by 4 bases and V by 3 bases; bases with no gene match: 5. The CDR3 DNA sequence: TGTGCCAGCAGCTTGGGACAGGCCGTATACGAGCAGTACTTC. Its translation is CASSLGQAVYEQYF.

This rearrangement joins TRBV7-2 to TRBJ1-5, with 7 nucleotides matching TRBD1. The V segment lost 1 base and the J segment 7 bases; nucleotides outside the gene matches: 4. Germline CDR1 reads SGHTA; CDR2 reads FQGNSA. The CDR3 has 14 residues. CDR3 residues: CASSLGPGGQPQHF. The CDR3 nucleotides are TGTGCCAGCAGCTTAGGCCCAGGGGGACAGCCCCAGCATTTT. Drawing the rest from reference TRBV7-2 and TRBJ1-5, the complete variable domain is GAGVSQSPSNKVTEKGKDVELRCDPISGHTALYWYRQSLGQGLEFLIYFQGNSAPDKSGLPSDRFSAERTGGSVSTLTIQRTQQEDSAVYLCASSLGPGGQPQHFGDGTRLSIL.

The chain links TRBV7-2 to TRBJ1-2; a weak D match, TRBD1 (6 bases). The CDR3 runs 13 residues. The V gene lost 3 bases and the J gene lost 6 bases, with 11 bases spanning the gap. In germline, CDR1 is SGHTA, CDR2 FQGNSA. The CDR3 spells CASSFPGQHGYTF. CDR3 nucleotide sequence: TGTGCCAGCAGCTTCCCCGGACAGCATGGCTACACCTTC.

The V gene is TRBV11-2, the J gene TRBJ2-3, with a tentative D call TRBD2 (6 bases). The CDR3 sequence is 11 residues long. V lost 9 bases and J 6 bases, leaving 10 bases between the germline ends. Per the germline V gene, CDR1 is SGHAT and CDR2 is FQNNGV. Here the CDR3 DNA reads TGTGCCAGTACTAGCCGCGATACGCAGTATTTT. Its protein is CASTSRDTQYF.

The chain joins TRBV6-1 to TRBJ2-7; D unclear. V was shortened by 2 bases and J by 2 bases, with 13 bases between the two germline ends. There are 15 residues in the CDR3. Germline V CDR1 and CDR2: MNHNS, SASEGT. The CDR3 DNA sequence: TGTGCCAGCAGTGAATCCGGAGAGCCCCCCTACGAGCAGTACTTC. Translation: CASSESGEPPYEQYF.

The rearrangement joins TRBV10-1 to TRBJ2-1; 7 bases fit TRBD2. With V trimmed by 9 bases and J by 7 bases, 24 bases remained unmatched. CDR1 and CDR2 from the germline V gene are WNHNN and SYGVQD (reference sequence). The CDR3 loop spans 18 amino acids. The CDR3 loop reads CARRSGTFLPPAGNEQFF. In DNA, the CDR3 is TGCGCCAGGAGGAGCGGGACTTTTTTGCCCCCGGCGGGGAATGAGCAGTTCTTC.

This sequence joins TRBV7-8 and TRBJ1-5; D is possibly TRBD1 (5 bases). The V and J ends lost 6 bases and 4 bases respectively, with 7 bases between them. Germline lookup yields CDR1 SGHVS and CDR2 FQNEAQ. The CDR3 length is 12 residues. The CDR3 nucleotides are TGTGCCAGCAGTTCAGGGAATCAGCCCCAGCATTTT. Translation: CASSSGNQPQHF. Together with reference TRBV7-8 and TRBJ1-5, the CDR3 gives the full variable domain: GAGVSQSPRYKVAKRGQDVALRCDPISGHVSLFWYQQALGQGPEFLTYFQNEAQLDKSGLPSDRFFAERPEGSVSTLKIQRTQQEDSAVYLCASSSGNQPQHFGDGTRLSIL.

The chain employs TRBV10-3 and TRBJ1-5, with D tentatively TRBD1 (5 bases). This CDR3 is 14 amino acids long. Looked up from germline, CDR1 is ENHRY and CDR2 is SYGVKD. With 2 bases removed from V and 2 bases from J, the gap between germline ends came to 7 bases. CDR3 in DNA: TGTGCCATCAGTGAGAGGGGTGGCAATCAGCCCCAGCATTTT. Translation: CAISERGGNQPQHF.

The CDR3 sequence: CASSLGGHINTGELFF. CDR3 nucleotide sequence: TGTGCCAGCAGTTTAGGGGGACACATCAACACCGGGGAGCTGTTTTTT. The J gene is TRBJ2-2, the V gene TRBV27; weak D call: TRBD1 (6 bases). Trimming took 2 bases from V and 2 from J, leaving 12 bases between them. This CDR3 has 16 residues. CDR1 is MNHEY, CDR2 SMNVEV, per germline (reference sequence).

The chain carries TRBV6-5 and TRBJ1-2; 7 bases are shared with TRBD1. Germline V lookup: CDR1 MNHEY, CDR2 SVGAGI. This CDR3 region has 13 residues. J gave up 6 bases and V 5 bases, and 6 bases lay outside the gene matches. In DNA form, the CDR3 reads TGTGCCAGCAGTCTGACAGGGAGCCATGGCTACACCTTC. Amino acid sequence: CASSLTGSHGYTF.

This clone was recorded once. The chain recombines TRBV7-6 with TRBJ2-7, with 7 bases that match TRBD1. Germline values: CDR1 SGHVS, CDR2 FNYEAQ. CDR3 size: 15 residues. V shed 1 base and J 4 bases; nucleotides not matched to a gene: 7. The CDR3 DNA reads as TGTGCCAGCAGCTTAGTACAGGACAGGAGGTACGAGCAGTACTTC. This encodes CASSLVQDRRYEQYF.